This entry concerns a single T cell receptor beta chain. Its antigen remains unknown. The data belong to a study of a mutant IDH1 vaccine in newly diagnosed glioma. At the level of the study: Patients received eight vaccinations in weeks 1, 3, 5, 7, 11, 15, 19, 23. Patients began vaccination 4-6 weeks after radiotherapy alone, or with temozolomide cycles. Earlier therapy was either radiotherapy, temozolomide, or both, and most got both.

As for time point: week 11, during vaccination. Vaccine doses each comprised 300 ug of mutant IDH1 20-mer peptide, with topical imiquimod. Every donor had a new WHO grade 3 or 4 astrocytoma that was IDH1-mutant, with loss of nuclear ATRX. The CDR3 loop spans 17 amino acids. Germline loops: CDR1 MDHEN, CDR2 SYDVKM. Unmatched junction bases numbered 13, after V lost 8 bases and J lost 1 base. Generated by immunoSEQ multiplex PCR, the TCRdb table keeps only in-frame clones and is missing some. The top ten clones hold 3% to 4% of a sample with about 60,000 clones, under 85% of them seen once. The chain uses TRBV28 and TRBJ2-1; TRBD1 matches 8 bases. This material consisted of PBMCs, taken from a glioma patient whose treatment included an IDH1 peptide vaccine. The origin of this receptor is a man in his thirties or forties with glioma. Here the CDR3 DNA reads TGTGCCAGCGCGGGCAGGGGGCCCACCCGATCCTACAATGAGCAGTTCTTC. Encoded protein: CASAGRGPTRSYNEQFF.